Presented here are 5 T cell receptor beta chains from one specimen sequenced in a study of graft-versus-host responses after intestinal transplantation. This table comes from immunoSEQ multiplex PCR, and its TCRdb copy is limited to in-frame clones, with some not included. The sample records roughly 120,000 clones, 90% to 95% being singletons. For these TCRs, the target antigens are not known. The sequencing here drew on unstimulated CD8+ T cells sorted from spleen or lymph node cells, taken before transplant. These receptor sequences come from a human donor who was the organ donor for an intestinal transplant.

The rearrangement uses TRBV9 and TRBJ1-6; D is undetermined. Germline V gives CDR1 SGDLS, CDR2 YYNGEE. Trimming left V 0 bases short and J 4 bases short, with 5 bases between. The CDR3 runs to 14 residues. CDR3 protein: CASSVESYNSPLHF. In nucleotides, the CDR3 is TGTGCCAGCAGCGTAGAGTCATATAATTCACCCCTCCACTTT.

The CDR3 spells CAISELQAGYYSGNTIYF. CDR3 nucleotides: TGTGCCATCAGTGAGTTACAGGCGGGCTATTACTCTGGAAACACCATATATTTT. The V call is TRBV10-3, the J call TRBJ1-3; TRBD1 is a possible D gene (5 bases). The CDR3 sequence is 18 residues long. The V gene lost 1 base and the J gene lost 0 bases, with 16 bases spanning the gap. Looked up from germline, CDR1 is ENHRY and CDR2 is SYGVKD.

This sequence joins TRBV6-6 and TRBJ2-3, with D uncertain. With 3 bases removed from V and 6 bases from J, the gap between germline ends came to 7 bases. Germline V gene sequence: CDR1 MNHNY, CDR2 SVGAGI (reference sequence). The CDR3 runs 12 residues. This chain's CDR3 is CASSYAEDTQYF. CDR3 DNA sequence: TGTGCCAGCAGTTATGCTGAGGATACGCAGTATTTT.

The chain employs TRBV28 and TRBJ2-5; TRBD1 agrees at 7 bases. Germline V gene lookup returns CDR1 MDHEN and CDR2 SYDVKM. This CDR3 is 16 amino acids long. The V and J ends lost 4 bases and 1 base, in that order; junction bases with no gene match: 9. CDR3 nucleotides: TGTGCCAGCAGTTCCTCAACAGGGGAGATCCAAGAGACCCAGTACTTC. Translating it yields CASSSSTGEIQETQYF.

This clone was observed once. The chain has TRBV30 and TRBJ2-7, with 7 bases matching TRBD1. Germline V CDR1 and CDR2: GTSNPN, SVGIG (reference sequence). V was pared by 1 base and J by 3 bases, with 9 bases of the junction left unmatched. The CDR3 totals 15 residues. As DNA, the CDR3 is TGTGCCTGGAGTGGCTCCGGGACAGCAAGCTACGAGCAGTACTTC. The encoded protein is CAWSGSGTASYEQYF.